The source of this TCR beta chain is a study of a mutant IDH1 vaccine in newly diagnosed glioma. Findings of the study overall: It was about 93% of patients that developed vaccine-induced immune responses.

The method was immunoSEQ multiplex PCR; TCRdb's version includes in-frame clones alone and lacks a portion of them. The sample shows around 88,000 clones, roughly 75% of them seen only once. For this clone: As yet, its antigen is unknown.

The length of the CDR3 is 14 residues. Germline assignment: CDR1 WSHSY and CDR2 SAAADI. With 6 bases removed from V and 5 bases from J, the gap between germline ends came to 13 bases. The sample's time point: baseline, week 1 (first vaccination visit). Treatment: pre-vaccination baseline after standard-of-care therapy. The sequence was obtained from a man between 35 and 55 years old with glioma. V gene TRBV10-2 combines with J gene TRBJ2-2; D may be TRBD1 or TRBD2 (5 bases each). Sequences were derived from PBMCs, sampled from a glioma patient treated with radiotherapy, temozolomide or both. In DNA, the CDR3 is TGCGCCAGCAGCGGGACCCTTAGGACCGGGGAGCTGTTTTTT. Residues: CASSGTLRTGELFF.